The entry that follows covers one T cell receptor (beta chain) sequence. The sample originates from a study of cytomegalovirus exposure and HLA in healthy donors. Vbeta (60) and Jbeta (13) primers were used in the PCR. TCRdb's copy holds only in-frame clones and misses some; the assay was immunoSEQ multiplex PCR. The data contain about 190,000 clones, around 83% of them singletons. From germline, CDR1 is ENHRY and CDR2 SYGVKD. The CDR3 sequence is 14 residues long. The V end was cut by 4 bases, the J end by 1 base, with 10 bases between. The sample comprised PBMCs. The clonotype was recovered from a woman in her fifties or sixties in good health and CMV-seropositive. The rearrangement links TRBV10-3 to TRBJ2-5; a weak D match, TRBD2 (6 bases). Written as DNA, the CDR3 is TGTGCCATCAGTGGGCGCGGGATCCAAGAGACCCAGTACTTC. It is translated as CAISGRGIQETQYF.